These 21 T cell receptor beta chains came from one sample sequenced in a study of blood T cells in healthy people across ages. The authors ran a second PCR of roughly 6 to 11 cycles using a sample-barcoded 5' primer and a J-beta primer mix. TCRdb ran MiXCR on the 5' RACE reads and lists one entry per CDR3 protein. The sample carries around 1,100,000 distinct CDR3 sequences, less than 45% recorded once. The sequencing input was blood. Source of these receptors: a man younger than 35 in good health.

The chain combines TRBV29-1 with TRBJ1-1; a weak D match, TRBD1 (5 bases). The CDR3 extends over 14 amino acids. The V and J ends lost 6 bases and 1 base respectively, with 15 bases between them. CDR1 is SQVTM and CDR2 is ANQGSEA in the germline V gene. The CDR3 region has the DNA TGCAGCGTCTCCTCCGGGGGAAGGAACACTGAAGCTTTCTTT. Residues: CSVSSGGRNTEAFF. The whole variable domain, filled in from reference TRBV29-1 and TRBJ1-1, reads SAVISQKPSRDICQRGTSLTIQCQVDSQVTMMFWYRQQPGQSLTLIATANQGSEATYESGFVIDKFPISRPNLTFSTLTVSNMSPEDSSIYLCSVSSGGRNTEAFFGQGTRLTVV.

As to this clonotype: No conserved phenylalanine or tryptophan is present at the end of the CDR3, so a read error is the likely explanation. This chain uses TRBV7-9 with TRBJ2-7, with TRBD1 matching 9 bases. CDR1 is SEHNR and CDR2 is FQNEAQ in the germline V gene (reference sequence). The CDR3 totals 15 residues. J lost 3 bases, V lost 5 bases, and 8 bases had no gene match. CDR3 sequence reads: CASSKGTGIGYEQYL. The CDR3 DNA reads TGTGCCAGCAGCAAAGGGACAGGGATCGGCTACGAGCAGTACTTG.

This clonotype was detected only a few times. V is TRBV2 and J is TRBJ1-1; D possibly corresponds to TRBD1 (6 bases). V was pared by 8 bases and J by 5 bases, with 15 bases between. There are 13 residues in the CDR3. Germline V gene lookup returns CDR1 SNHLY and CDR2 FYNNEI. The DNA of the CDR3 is TGTGCCAGCGCCCACAGGGAGGGTACTGAAGCTTTCTTT. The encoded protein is CASAHREGTEAFF.

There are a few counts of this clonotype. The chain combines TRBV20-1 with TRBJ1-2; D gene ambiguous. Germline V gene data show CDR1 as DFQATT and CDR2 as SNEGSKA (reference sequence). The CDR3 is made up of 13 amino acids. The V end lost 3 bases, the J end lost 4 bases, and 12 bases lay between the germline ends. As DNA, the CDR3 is TGCAGTGCTAGCCGGGGTAGAGGCTATGGCTACACCTTC. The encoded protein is CSASRGRGYGYTF.

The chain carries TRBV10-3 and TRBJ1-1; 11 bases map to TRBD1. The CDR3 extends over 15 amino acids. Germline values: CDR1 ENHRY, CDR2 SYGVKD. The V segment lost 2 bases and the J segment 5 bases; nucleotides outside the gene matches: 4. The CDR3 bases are TGTGCCATCAGTGAGGACCGGGACAGGGGGACTGAAGCTTTCTTT. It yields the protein CAISEDRDRGTEAFF.

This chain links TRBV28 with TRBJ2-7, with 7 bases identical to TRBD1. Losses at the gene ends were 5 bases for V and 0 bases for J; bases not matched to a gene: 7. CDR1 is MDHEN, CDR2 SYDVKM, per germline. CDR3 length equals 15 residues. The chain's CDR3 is CASSTQGIGSYEQYF. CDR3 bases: TGTGCCAGCAGTACACAGGGGATCGGCTCCTACGAGCAGTACTTC.

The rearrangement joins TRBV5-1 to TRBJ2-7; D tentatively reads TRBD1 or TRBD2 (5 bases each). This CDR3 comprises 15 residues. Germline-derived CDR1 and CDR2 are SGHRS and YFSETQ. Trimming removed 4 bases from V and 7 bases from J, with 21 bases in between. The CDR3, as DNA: TGCGCCAGCAGCGCAGCCGGGACCACCTACAATGAGCAGTACTTC. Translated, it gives CASSAAGTTYNEQYF.

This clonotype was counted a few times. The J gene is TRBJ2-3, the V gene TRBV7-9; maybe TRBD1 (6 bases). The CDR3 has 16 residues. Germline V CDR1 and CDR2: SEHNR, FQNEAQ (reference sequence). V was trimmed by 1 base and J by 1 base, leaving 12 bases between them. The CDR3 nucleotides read TGTGCCAGCAGCTTAGTGGGGGCAAGTGGCACAGATACGCAGTATTTT. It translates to CASSLVGASGTDTQYF.

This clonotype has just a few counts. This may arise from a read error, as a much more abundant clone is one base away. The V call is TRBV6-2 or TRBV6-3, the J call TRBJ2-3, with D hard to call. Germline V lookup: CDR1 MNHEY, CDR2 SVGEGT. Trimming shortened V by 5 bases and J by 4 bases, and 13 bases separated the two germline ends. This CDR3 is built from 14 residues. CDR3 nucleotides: TGTGCCAGCAGTGACACCAGGATTTCAGATACGCAGTATTTT. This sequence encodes CASSDTRISDTQYF.

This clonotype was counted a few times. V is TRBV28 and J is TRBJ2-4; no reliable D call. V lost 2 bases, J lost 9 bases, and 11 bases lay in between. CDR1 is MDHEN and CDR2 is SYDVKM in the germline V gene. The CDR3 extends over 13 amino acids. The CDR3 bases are TGTGCCAGCAGTTTAGAGTCCCGGGTCATTCAGTACTTC. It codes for CASSLESRVIQYF.

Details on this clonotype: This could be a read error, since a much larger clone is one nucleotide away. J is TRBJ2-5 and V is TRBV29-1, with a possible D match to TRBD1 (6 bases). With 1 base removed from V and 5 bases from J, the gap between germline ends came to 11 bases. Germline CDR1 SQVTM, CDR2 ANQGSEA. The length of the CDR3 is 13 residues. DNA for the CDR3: TGCAGCGTTGAAGGCAGGGGATCGGAGACCCAGTACTTC. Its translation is CSVEGRGSETQYF. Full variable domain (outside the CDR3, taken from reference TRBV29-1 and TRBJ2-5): SAVISQKPSRDICQRGTSLTIQCQVDSQVTMMFWYRQQPGQSLTLIATANQGSEATYESGFVIDKFPISRPNLTFSTLTVSNMSPEDSSIYLCSVEGRGSETQYFGPGTRLLVL.

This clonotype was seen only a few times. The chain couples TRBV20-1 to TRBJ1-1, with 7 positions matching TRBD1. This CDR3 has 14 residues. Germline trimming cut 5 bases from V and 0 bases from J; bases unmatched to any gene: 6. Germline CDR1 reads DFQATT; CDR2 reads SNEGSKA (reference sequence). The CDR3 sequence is CSASRTGMNTEAFF. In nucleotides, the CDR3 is TGCAGTGCTTCACGGACAGGAATGAACACTGAAGCTTTCTTT.

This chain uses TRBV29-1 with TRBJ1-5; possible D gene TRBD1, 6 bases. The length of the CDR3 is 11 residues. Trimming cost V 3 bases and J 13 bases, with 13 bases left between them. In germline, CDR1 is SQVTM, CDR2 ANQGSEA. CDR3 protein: CSVEMGAAQHF. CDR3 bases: TGCAGCGTTGAGATGGGGGCCGCTCAGCATTTT.

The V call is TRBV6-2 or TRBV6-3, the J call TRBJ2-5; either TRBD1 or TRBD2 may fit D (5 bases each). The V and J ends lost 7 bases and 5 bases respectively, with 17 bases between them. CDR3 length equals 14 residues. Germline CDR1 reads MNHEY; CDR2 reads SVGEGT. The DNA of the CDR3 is TGTGCCAGCACCTTCGGGGCTGTCTGGGAGACCCAGTACTTC. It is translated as CASTFGAVWETQYF.

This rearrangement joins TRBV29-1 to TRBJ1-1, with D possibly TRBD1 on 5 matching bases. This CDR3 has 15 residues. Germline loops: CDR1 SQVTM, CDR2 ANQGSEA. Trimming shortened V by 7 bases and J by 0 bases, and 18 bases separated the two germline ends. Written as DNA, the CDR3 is TGCAGCGGTGTACCGGGGGTCCTGATGAACACTGAAGCTTTCTTT. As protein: CSGVPGVLMNTEAFF.

CDR3 sequence (DNA): TGCAGTGCTAGTTTGGCTTATGAGCAGTTCTTC. Protein product: CSASLAYEQFF. This rearrangement joins TRBV20-1 to TRBJ2-1; unclear D gene. Germline V gene lookup returns CDR1 DFQATT and CDR2 SNEGSKA (reference sequence). V was trimmed by 3 bases and J by 8 bases, leaving 8 bases between them. This CDR3 spans 11 amino acids.

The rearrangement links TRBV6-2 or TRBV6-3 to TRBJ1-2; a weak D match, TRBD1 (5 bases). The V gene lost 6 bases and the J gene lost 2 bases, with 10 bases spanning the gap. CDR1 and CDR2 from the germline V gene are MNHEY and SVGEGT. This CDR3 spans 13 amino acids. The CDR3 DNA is TGTGCCAGCAGAGTGGGACCGAACTATGGCTACACCTTC. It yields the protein CASRVGPNYGYTF.

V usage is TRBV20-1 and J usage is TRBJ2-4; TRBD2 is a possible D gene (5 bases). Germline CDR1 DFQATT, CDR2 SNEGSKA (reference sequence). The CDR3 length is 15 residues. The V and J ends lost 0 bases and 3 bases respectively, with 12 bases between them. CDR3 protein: CSARDAGGGKNIQYF. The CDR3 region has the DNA TGCAGTGCTAGAGATGCGGGCGGCGGCAAAAACATTCAGTACTTC.

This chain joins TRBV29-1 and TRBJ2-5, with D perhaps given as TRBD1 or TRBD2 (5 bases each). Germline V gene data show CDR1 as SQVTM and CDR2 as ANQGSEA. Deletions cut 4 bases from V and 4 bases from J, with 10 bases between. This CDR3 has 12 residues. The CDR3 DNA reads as TGCAGCGTTGGTGCGAGGGGAGAGACCCAGTACTTC. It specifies CSVGARGETQYF.

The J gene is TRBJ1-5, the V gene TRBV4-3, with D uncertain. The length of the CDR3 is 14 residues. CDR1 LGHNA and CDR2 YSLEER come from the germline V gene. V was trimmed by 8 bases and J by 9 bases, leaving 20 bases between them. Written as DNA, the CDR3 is TGCGCCAGCCAAAGCGGGCCGAGTTCTGGGCCCCAGCATTTT. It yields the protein CASQSGPSSGPQHF.

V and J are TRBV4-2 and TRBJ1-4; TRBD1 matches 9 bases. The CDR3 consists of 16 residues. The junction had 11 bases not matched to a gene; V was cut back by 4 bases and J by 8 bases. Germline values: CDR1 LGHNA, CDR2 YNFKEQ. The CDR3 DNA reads TGTGCCAGCAGCCCAAATCGGGACAGGGTGAGCGAAAAACTGTTTTTT. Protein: CASSPNRDRVSEKLFF.